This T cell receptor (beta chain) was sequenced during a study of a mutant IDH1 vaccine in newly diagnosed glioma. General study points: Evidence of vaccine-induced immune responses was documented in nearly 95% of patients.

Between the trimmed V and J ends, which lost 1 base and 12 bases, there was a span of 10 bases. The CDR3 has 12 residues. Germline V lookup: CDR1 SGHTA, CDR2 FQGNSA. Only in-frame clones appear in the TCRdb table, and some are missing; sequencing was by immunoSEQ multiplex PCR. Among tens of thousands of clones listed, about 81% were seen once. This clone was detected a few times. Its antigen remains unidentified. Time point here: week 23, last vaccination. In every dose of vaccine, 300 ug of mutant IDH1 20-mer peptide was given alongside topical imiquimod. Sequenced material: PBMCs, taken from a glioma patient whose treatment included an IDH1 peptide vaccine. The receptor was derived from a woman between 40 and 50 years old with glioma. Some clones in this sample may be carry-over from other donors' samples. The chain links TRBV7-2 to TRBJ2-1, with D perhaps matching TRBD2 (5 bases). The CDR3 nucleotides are TGTGCCAGCAGCTTAGGAGGGTTTGGGCAGTTCTTC. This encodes CASSLGGFGQFF.